This T cell receptor beta chain was found in a study of Ad26.COV2.S vaccination and SARS-CoV-2 variants. A word on this clone: Its antigen is unknown.

Looked up from germline, CDR1 is SGHDT and CDR2 is YYEEEE. The V gene end was trimmed by 3 bases and the J gene end by 5 bases; junction bases not matched to a gene: 4. CDR3 size: 13 residues. Notes on the study in general: After vaccination, substantial breadth of spike-specific CD8+ and CD4+ responses was reported.

The assay was immunoSEQ multiplex PCR, and TCRdb's table has in-frame clones only and misses some. The repertoire includes some 420,000 clones, around 87% of them detected once, and about 3.5% sits in the top ten. Stated treatment: some 19 received Ad26.COV2.S at low or high dose, single or two shots; about five received placebo; per-sample allocation not given. The samples date from day 63 after the first vaccine or placebo injection. At a Boston site, the person donating was an adult of 18-55 years. Wuhan-strain SARS-CoV-2 spike was expressed by the Ad26 vector that made up the vaccine. The source is a person aged 18-60 years who received the Ad26.COV2.S COVID-19 vaccine or a placebo. The sequenced sample was peripheral blood, obtained in a trial of Ad26.COV2.S vaccine versus placebo. V gene TRBV5-6 combines with J gene TRBJ1-1, with 7 bases lining up with TRBD1. The chain's CDR3 is CASSSGQRTEAFF. CDR3 sequence (DNA): TGTGCCAGCAGCTCGGGACAGAGGACTGAAGCTTTCTTT.